These 7 T cell receptor beta chains originate from one sample sequenced in a study of blood T cell repertoires in COVID-19. Method: immunoSEQ multiplex PCR; TCRdb's copy keeps in-frame clones and lacks some. Here the sample spans about 280,000 clones, approximately 90% being singletons. The specimen sequenced was PBMCs or T cells enriched from blood (not recorded which). Receptors originate from a man between 40 and 49 years old who had been exposed to COVID-19.

V gene TRBV28 combines with J gene TRBJ1-2; D perhaps matches TRBD1 (6 bases). This CDR3 region has 12 residues. CDR1 and CDR2 from the germline V gene are MDHEN and SYDVKM. V shed 3 bases and J shed 7 bases, with 9 bases lying between them. The CDR3 loop is CASSLGAGGYTF. The CDR3 DNA follows: TGTGCCAGCAGTTTGGGGGCCGGTGGCTACACCTTC.

The chain uses TRBV15 and TRBJ2-5; 9 bases map to TRBD1. Per germline, CDR1 LNHNV and CDR2 YYDKDF (reference sequence). The CDR3 sequence is 16 residues long. V trimming: 0 bases; J trimming: 1 base; junction bases outside the gene matches: 3. CDR3 loop: CATSRDGTGRQETQYF. Written as DNA, the CDR3 is TGTGCCACCAGCAGAGACGGGACAGGGCGCCAAGAGACCCAGTACTTC.

The chain uses TRBV27 and TRBJ1-2, with 7 nucleotides matching TRBD1. CDR3 length equals 13 residues. The germline V gene has CDR1 MNHEY and CDR2 SMNVEV (reference sequence). Trimming removed 3 bases from V and 6 bases from J; junction bases left unmatched: 4. CDR3 sequence reads: CASSLEGANGYTF. CDR3 nucleotides: TGTGCCAGCAGTTTGGAGGGGGCAAATGGCTACACCTTC.

The genes are TRBV30 and TRBJ1-5; D is perhaps TRBD1 (5 bases). V shed 3 bases and J shed 4 bases, with 16 bases lying between them. Germline CDR1 reads GTSNPN; CDR2 reads SVGIG (reference sequence). The CDR3 has 15 residues. CDR3 in DNA: TGTGCCTGGAGCCCGACAGTCCACTATAATCAGCCCCAGCATTTT. Encoded protein: CAWSPTVHYNQPQHF.

This clone occurred once. This chain connects TRBV28 to TRBJ2-3; maybe TRBD2 (5 bases). V was clipped by 3 bases and J by 2 bases, with 9 bases between them. Per the germline V gene, CDR1 is MDHEN and CDR2 is SYDVKM. The CDR3 has 14 amino acids. CDR3 region: CASSFEGLTDTQYF. The CDR3 DNA follows: TGTGCCAGCAGTTTTGAGGGTCTCACAGATACGCAGTATTTT.

The CDR3 DNA reads as TGTGCCAGCAGCTTATCTCCAGGGGGCTTCTCTGGGGCCAACGTCCTGACTTTC. Its translation is CASSLSPGGFSGANVLTF. The chain links TRBV7-9 to TRBJ2-6; 8 bases align to TRBD1. J gave up 0 bases and V 2 bases, and 6 bases lay outside the gene matches. This CDR3 has 18 amino acids. Germline CDR1 reads SEHNR; CDR2 reads FQNEAQ (reference sequence).

The chain has TRBV2 and TRBJ1-2; 7 bases align to TRBD1. CDR1 SNHLY and CDR2 FYNNEI come from the germline V gene. J gave up 7 bases and V 8 bases, and 16 bases lay outside the gene matches. There are 15 residues in the CDR3. The CDR3 reads CASPDEEGALTGYTF. In DNA form, the CDR3 reads TGTGCCAGCCCTGATGAGGAGGGGGCGCTTACTGGCTACACCTTC.